This entry concerns a single T cell receptor beta chain. What it binds is not known. The entry originates in a study of cytomegalovirus exposure and HLA in healthy donors. Overall study results and limits: Later analysis identified a missense DCLRE1C variant that was linked to TCR beta V- and J-gene trimming. Certain indistinguishable V segments, among them TRBV6-2 and TRBV6-3, were excluded.

Among the donors, all were healthy bone marrow donors. Although they were nominally healthy when sampled, donors likely had unrecorded immune exposures. Looked up from germline, CDR1 is GTSNPN and CDR2 is SVGIG (reference sequence). The V segment lost 3 bases and the J segment 4 bases; nucleotides outside the gene matches: 11. The CDR3 contains 15 residues. PCR used 60 Vbeta primers and 13 Jbeta primers. TCRdb keeps only in-frame clones here, not all; method: immunoSEQ multiplex PCR. Of roughly 200,000 clones listed, around 75% were seen once; the top ten hold roughly 2.8%. This sequence originates from a male donor in good health and CMV-seronegative. The gene calls are TRBV30 and TRBJ1-1; the match to TRBD1 covers 7 bases. The sequenced sample consisted of PBMCs. Written as DNA, the CDR3 is TGTGCCTGGAGGAACCGGAAGCAGGGGGTCACTGAAGCTTTCTTT. Its protein is CAWRNRKQGVTEAFF. Drawing the rest from reference TRBV30 and TRBJ1-1, the complete variable domain is SQTIHQWPATLVQPVGSPLSLECTVEGTSNPNLYWYRQAAGRGLQLLFYSVGIGQISSEVPQNLSASRPQDRQFILSSKKLLLSDSGFYLCAWRNRKQGVTEAFFGQGTRLTVV.